Below, 20 T cell receptor beta chains from the same sample are listed, as sequenced in a study of PD-L1 blockade in urothelial cancer. This table comes from immunoSEQ multiplex PCR, and its TCRdb copy is limited to in-frame clones, with some not included. The sample shows about 84,000 clones, 82% of them seen only once. The material was PBMCs, obtained around atezolizumab (anti-PD-L1) treatment. The receptors were gathered from a man between 65 and 80 years old with urothelial cancer.

The chain is built from TRBV7-8 and TRBJ1-1; D unresolved. Germline-derived CDR1 and CDR2 are SGHVS and FQNEAQ. V was shortened by 0 bases and J by 1 base, with 6 bases between the two germline ends. The CDR3 extends over 14 amino acids. This CDR3 reads CASSLAHGNTEAFF. In DNA form, the CDR3 reads TGTGCCAGCAGCTTAGCGCACGGGAACACTGAAGCTTTCTTT. Supplemented by reference TRBV7-8 and TRBJ1-1, the full variable domain reads GAGVSQSPRYKVAKRGQDVALRCDPISGHVSLFWYQQALGQGPEFLTYFQNEAQLDKSGLPSDRFFAERPEGSVSTLKIQRTQQEDSAVYLCASSLAHGNTEAFFGQGTRLTVV.

The chain has TRBV19 and TRBJ2-1; tentatively, D is TRBD2 (5 bases). CDR1 and CDR2 (germline): LNHDA, SQIVND (reference sequence). The CDR3 is 12 residues long. The V end was cut by 11 bases, the J end by 2 bases, with 10 bases between. CDR3 nucleotides: TGTGCCTCTCGAGGGCCCTACAATGAGCAGTTCTTC. Protein: CASRGPYNEQFF.

The CDR3 DNA reads TGCGCCAGCAGCTTGTTTACAGGGGACGAGCAGTACTTC. Translation gives CASSLFTGDEQYF. The V call is TRBV5-1, the J call TRBJ2-7, with TRBD1 identical over 7 bases. Germline loops: CDR1 SGHRS, CDR2 YFSETQ. This CDR3 is 13 amino acids long. The V gene end was trimmed by 1 base and the J gene end by 5 bases; junction bases not matched to a gene: 3.

The chain links TRBV2 to TRBJ2-2; 7 bases are a match to TRBD2. V gave up 4 bases and J gave up 2 bases; unmatched junction bases: 1. The germline CDR1 and CDR2 sequences are SNHLY and FYNNEI. The CDR3 consists of 14 residues. The CDR3 bases are TGTGCCAGCAGTGCGGGGGGAAACACCGGGGAGCTGTTTTTT. Translation gives CASSAGGNTGELFF. Variable domain in full (rest from reference TRBV2 and TRBJ2-2): EPEVTQTPSHQVTQMGQEVILRCVPISNHLYFYWYRQILGQKVEFLVSFYNNEISEKSEIFDDQFSVERPDGSNFTLKIRSTKLEDSAMYFCASSAGGNTGELFFGEGSRLTVL.

This clone was seen only a few times. The CDR3 nucleotides are TGTGCCAGCAGCTCCGCGAGGGGGGGGAATCAGCCCCAGCATTTT. Amino acid sequence: CASSSARGGNQPQHF. The chain combines TRBV21-1 with TRBJ1-5. TRBV21-1 is a listed pseudogene. The CDR3 totals 15 residues.

The chain has TRBV27 and TRBJ2-2; TRBD2 agrees at 16 bases. The CDR3 is 15 residues long. With V trimmed by 6 bases and J by 5 bases, 0 bases remained unmatched. Germline V gives CDR1 MNHEY, CDR2 SMNVEV (reference sequence). CDR3 nucleotide sequence: TGTGCCAGCAGGGGACTAGCGGGAGGGACCGGGGAGCTGTTTTTT. Its protein product is CASRGLAGGTGELFF.

The chain joins TRBV11-3 to TRBJ2-2, with 7 bases aligning to TRBD2. There are 15 residues in the CDR3. V trimming: 1 base; J trimming: 6 bases; junction bases outside the gene matches: 5. Looked up from germline, CDR1 is SGHNT and CDR2 is YENEEA. For the CDR3, the DNA is TGTGCCAGCAGCTTAGCGGGAGGAGCTCCCGGGGAGCTGTTTTTT. As protein: CASSLAGGAPGELFF.

V gene TRBV25-1 combines with J gene TRBJ2-1, with 10 bases identical to TRBD1. The CDR3 consists of 15 residues. The V and J ends lost 4 bases and 8 bases, in that order; junction bases with no gene match: 8. Germline assignment: CDR1 MGHDK and CDR2 SYGVNS. CDR3 region: CASSVDRGRWDEQFF. CDR3 in DNA: TGTGCCAGCAGTGTCGACAGGGGGCGATGGGATGAGCAGTTCTTC.

The gene calls are TRBV11-3 and TRBJ1-3; 9 nucleotides align to TRBD1. Germline CDR1 is SGHNT and CDR2 is YENEEA. CDR3 size: 16 residues. Losses at the gene ends were 5 bases for V and 2 bases for J; bases not matched to a gene: 7. The DNA for the CDR3 is TGTGCCAGCAGCCCCCATGGGACAGGGACTGGAAACACCATATATTTT. Translation gives CASSPHGTGTGNTIYF.

This chain uses TRBV7-2 with TRBJ2-5, with D maybe TRBD2 (5 bases). Trimming stripped 5 bases from V and 5 bases from J, with 15 bases between. The V gene's germline CDR1 is SGHTA and CDR2 FQGNSA. CDR3 length: 14 residues. The CDR3 sequence: CASSPPGFGETQYF. CDR3 DNA: TGTGCCAGCAGCCCCCCGGGATTCGGGGAGACCCAGTACTTC.

Only a few counts were recorded for this clone. The rearrangement joins TRBV18 to TRBJ1-3; the match to TRBD1 covers 10 bases. J was trimmed by 4 bases and V by 6 bases; bases with no gene match: 6. Germline V gene sequence: CDR1 KGHSH, CDR2 LQKENI. The CDR3 consists of 15 residues. CDR3 nucleotide sequence: TGTGCCAGCTCCGCGGACAGGGGGAGAGGAAACACCATATATTTT. This encodes CASSADRGRGNTIYF.

V and J are TRBV4-1 and TRBJ1-6, with D possibly matching TRBD1 (6 bases). The germline gives CDR1 MGHRA, CDR2 YSYEKL. This CDR3 is 15 amino acids long. The ends were cut back, 4 bases at V and 10 bases at J, with 17 bases in the middle. DNA of the CDR3: TGCGCCAGCAGCCTTCTCCGGGACACTCAGTCACCCCTCCACTTT. This translates into CASSLLRDTQSPLHF.

The gene calls are TRBV9 and TRBJ2-1, with TRBD2 identical over 10 bases. The CDR3 covers 16 residues. J was trimmed by 8 bases and V by 2 bases; bases with no gene match: 10. Per germline, CDR1 SGDLS and CDR2 YYNGEE. The CDR3 nucleotides read TGTGCCAGCAGCGTCCTTTCTAGCGGGAGTCTGGATGAGCAGTTCTTC. Translated, it gives CASSVLSSGSLDEQFF.

V gene TRBV7-2 combines with J gene TRBJ1-2; D remains unclear. The CDR3 loop spans 15 amino acids. Trimming took off 3 bases at V and 4 bases at J, with 15 bases between the two ends. The germline V gene has CDR1 SGHTA and CDR2 FQGNSA. The CDR3 DNA follows: TGTGCCAGCAGCTTGGCAGTTTCCTCAACCTATGGCTACACCTTC. Translation gives CASSLAVSSTYGYTF.

V and J are TRBV7-3 and TRBJ2-1; D may be TRBD1 (5 bases). Germline V gene lookup returns CDR1 SGHTA and CDR2 FQGTGA. V was trimmed by 3 bases and J by 5 bases, leaving 14 bases between them. CDR3 size: 15 residues. As DNA, the CDR3 is TGTGCCAGCAGCTTGTGGGGCGCCGACAACAATGAGCAGTTCTTC. This encodes CASSLWGADNNEQFF.

The chain combines TRBV5-1 with TRBJ1-1; 11 bases agree with TRBD1. The CDR3 spans 15 residues. CDR1 and CDR2 from the germline V gene are SGHRS and YFSETQ. V lost 3 bases, J lost 6 bases, and 7 bases stayed unmatched. The CDR3 DNA reads TGCGCCAGCAGCTCGAAGGGACAGGGGGGGGCTGAAGCTTTCTTT. Its translation is CASSSKGQGGAEAFF. The variable domain in full, with the rest retrieved from reference TRBV5-1 and TRBJ1-1, is KAGVTQTPRYLIKTRGQQVTLSCSPISGHRSVSWYQQTPGQGLQFLFEYFSETQRNKGNFPGRFSGRQFSNSRSEMNVSTLELGDSALYLCASSSKGQGGAEAFFGQGTRLTVV.

The rearrangement uses TRBV7-6 and TRBJ1-1; D may be TRBD1 (5 bases). CDR1 and CDR2 (germline): SGHVS, FNYEAQ. The CDR3 spans 14 residues. V dropped 1 base and J dropped 5 bases, with 11 bases sitting between them. The CDR3: CASSLVAGKTEAFF. CDR3 in DNA: TGTGCCAGCAGCTTAGTGGCAGGGAAGACTGAAGCTTTCTTT. The variable domain in full, with the rest retrieved from reference TRBV7-6 and TRBJ1-1, is GAGVSQSPRYKVTKRGQDVALRCDPISGHVSLYWYRQALGQGPEFLTYFNYEAQQDKSGLPNDRFSAERPEGSISTLTIQRTEQRDSAMYRCASSLVAGKTEAFFGQGTRLTVV.

This clone has just a few counts. The chain joins TRBV10-3 to TRBJ1-2; maybe TRBD1 (5 bases). The CDR3 runs 19 residues. V shed 4 bases and J shed 0 bases, with 24 bases lying between them. Germline CDR1 reads ENHRY; CDR2 reads SYGVKD. CDR3 residues: CAISVESRDGLNPNYGYTF. The CDR3 DNA sequence: TGTGCCATCAGTGTCGAATCCAGGGATGGTCTGAACCCTAACTATGGCTACACCTTC.

In this sample, this clone turned up once. The chain links TRBV7-2 to TRBJ2-5; TRBD2 agrees at 7 bases. The CDR3 spans 14 residues. CDR1 SGHTA and CDR2 FQGNSA come from the germline V gene. With V trimmed by 5 bases and J by 2 bases, 5 bases remained unmatched. The CDR3 here is CASSPRGRQETQYF. The CDR3 nucleotides are TGTGCCAGCAGCCCACGCGGGAGACAAGAGACCCAGTACTTC.

The chain couples TRBV19 to TRBJ1-6, with TRBD1 as a possible D gene (6 bases). The CDR3 runs 16 residues. Looked up from germline, CDR1 is LNHDA and CDR2 is SQIVND (reference sequence). V dropped 10 bases and J dropped 2 bases, with 18 bases sitting between them. The CDR3 loop reads CATPQTGHTYNSPLHF. CDR3 coding DNA: TGTGCCACCCCACAGACAGGACACACCTATAATTCACCCCTCCACTTT.